Following are 18 T cell receptor beta chains from one sample sequenced in a study of blood T cell repertoires in COVID-19 (dated by TCRdb to 2018 to 2021). The method was the immunoSEQ multiplex PCR assay. TCRdb holds this immuneACCESS table with in-frame rearrangements only. Some clones are missing; in checked studies, unresolved V genes explain under half, and the rest has no known cause. This sample lists over 75,000 clones; more than 85% were detected once. The ten largest account for approximately 2.3% of the sample. The specimen sequenced was peripheral blood. These receptor sequences come from a human donor with active COVID-19. The donor label of this sample is uncertain.

The chain combines TRBV3-1 (or the pseudogene TRBV3-2) with TRBJ2-7; 7 nucleotides line up with TRBD1. Per germline, CDR1 LGHDT and CDR2 YNNKEL (reference sequence). There are 14 residues in the CDR3. V shed 2 bases, J shed 6 bases, and the junction held 7 bases outside the gene matches. The CDR3 DNA follows: TGTGCCAGCAGCCAAATTCTGGACAGGAGCGAGCAGTACTTC. Encoded protein: CASSQILDRSEQYF.

The V gene is TRBV28, the J gene TRBJ1-5; 7 bases are a match to TRBD1. The V gene's germline CDR1 is MDHEN and CDR2 SYDVKM. CDR3 length equals 17 residues. V lost 5 bases and J lost 7; bases outside the gene matches: 17. CDR3 region: CASSAAGGTGAGQPQHF. The CDR3 bases are TGTGCCAGCAGTGCGGCCGGCGGCACAGGGGCGGGCCAGCCCCAGCATTTT.

This rearrangement joins TRBV19 to TRBJ2-6, with D possibly matching TRBD2 (6 bases). This CDR3 has 12 residues. Per the germline V gene, CDR1 is LNHDA and CDR2 is SQIVND (reference sequence). Trimming pared 8 bases from V and 4 bases from J, leaving 6 bases between. CDR3 DNA: TGTGCCAGTGCGGGGGGGGCCAACGTCCTGACTTTC. Amino acid sequence: CASAGGANVLTF.

The V and J genes are TRBV2 and TRBJ2-3, with 12 bases identical to TRBD2. This CDR3 contains 21 residues. Germline V gene lookup returns CDR1 SNHLY and CDR2 FYNNEI. V lost 4 bases, J lost 1 base, and 18 bases stayed unmatched. CDR3: CASSGLLYPSGGAKRTDTQYF. The CDR3 nucleotides are TGTGCCAGCAGTGGACTTCTGTACCCTAGCGGGGGGGCCAAGCGCACAGATACGCAGTATTTT.

V gene TRBV10-3 combines with J gene TRBJ2-2; D is uncertain. The CDR3 is 14 amino acids. Germline V gene lookup returns CDR1 ENHRY and CDR2 SYGVKD. Between the trimmed V and J ends, which lost 4 bases and 2 bases, there was a span of 8 bases. The CDR3 bases are TGTGCCATCAGTGCGGGTAGCAACACCGGGGAGCTGTTTTTT. Amino acid sequence: CAISAGSNTGELFF.

This clone was recorded only once. V usage is TRBV5-1 and J usage is TRBJ2-3; possibly TRBD1 for D (6 bases). CDR1 and CDR2 from the germline V gene are SGHRS and YFSETQ. The CDR3 runs to 16 residues. Trimming shortened V by 4 bases and J by 0 bases, and 15 bases separated the two germline ends. Here the CDR3 reads CASSTITGFSTDTQYF. The CDR3 DNA reads as TGCGCCAGCAGCACGATAACAGGGTTCAGCACAGATACGCAGTATTTT.

J is TRBJ2-2 and V is TRBV5-1; D is unclear. CDR3 length equals 15 residues. V was shortened by 2 bases and J by 0 bases, with 8 bases between the two germline ends. CDR1 and CDR2 (germline): SGHRS, YFSETQ. CDR3 DNA: TGCGCCAGCAGCTTATGGGCAGCGAACACCGGGGAGCTGTTTTTT. Amino acid sequence: CASSLWAANTGELFF. The complete variable domain, with remaining parts taken from reference TRBV5-1 and TRBJ2-2, reads KAGVTQTPRYLIKTRGQQVTLSCSPISGHRSVSWYQQTPGQGLQFLFEYFSETQRNKGNFPGRFSGRQFSNSRSEMNVSTLELGDSALYLCASSLWAANTGELFFGEGSRLTVL.

V and J are TRBV6-5 and TRBJ2-3; 10 bases map to TRBD2. This CDR3 comprises 16 residues. J gave up 1 base and V 4 bases, and 5 bases lay outside the gene matches. Per the germline V gene, CDR1 is MNHEY and CDR2 is SVGAGI. For the CDR3, the DNA is TGTGCCAGCAGTTCCCACGGGACTAGCGGCACAGATACGCAGTATTTT. Protein product: CASSSHGTSGTDTQYF.

V usage is TRBV18 and J usage is TRBJ1-5, with TRBD1 matching 7 bases. The ends lost 4 bases at V and 5 bases at J; junction bases unmatched: 2. There are 13 residues in the CDR3. CDR1 and CDR2 from the germline V gene are KGHSH and LQKENI. The CDR3 DNA follows: TGTGCCAGCTCACAAGGGACAGATCAGCCCCAGCATTTT. This encodes CASSQGTDQPQHF.

The rearrangement joins TRBV25-1 to TRBJ2-2; tentatively, D is TRBD2 (5 bases). The CDR3 has 14 amino acids. Germline CDR1 reads MGHDK; CDR2 reads SYGVNS. Deletions cut 8 bases from V and 2 bases from J, with 12 bases between. This CDR3 is CASGRTPNTGELFF. The CDR3 DNA follows: TGTGCCAGCGGTCGGACTCCTAACACCGGGGAGCTGTTTTTT.

The chain uses TRBV6-2 or TRBV6-3 and TRBJ1-5; possibly TRBD1 for D (6 bases). This CDR3 is 12 amino acids long. The germline CDR1 and CDR2 sequences are MNHEY and SVGEGT. Trimming removed 6 bases from V and 7 bases from J, with 10 bases in between. CDR3 in amino acids: CASSTQGQPQHF. The CDR3 region has the DNA TGTGCCAGCAGCACCCAGGGGCAGCCCCAGCATTTT.

The chain recombines TRBV5-1 with TRBJ2-7; 8 nucleotides align to TRBD1. V shed 5 bases and J 0 bases; nucleotides not matched to a gene: 7. Germline V gene data show CDR1 as SGHRS and CDR2 as YFSETQ. The CDR3 loop spans 15 amino acids. DNA of the CDR3: TGCGCCAGCAGGCACGCCGGACAGGGCTCCTACGAGCAGTACTTC. This codes for CASRHAGQGSYEQYF.

This clone has only a few counts. Additional DNA sequences in this sample encode the identical CDR3. The V gene is TRBV5-1, the J gene TRBJ2-2; 7 nucleotides agree with TRBD1. V shed 5 bases and J 2 bases; nucleotides not matched to a gene: 3. CDR3 length: 14 amino acids. CDR1 and CDR2 (germline): SGHRS, YFSETQ. CDR3 in amino acids: CASRTGVNTGELFF. For the CDR3, the DNA is TGCGCCAGCAGAACAGGGGTCAACACCGGGGAGCTGTTTTTT.

V and J are TRBV9 and TRBJ1-1; 10 bases map to TRBD1. The CDR3 spans 15 residues. Germline lookup yields CDR1 SGDLS and CDR2 YYNGEE. J was trimmed by 5 bases and V by 2 bases; bases with no gene match: 6. CDR3 sequence (DNA): TGTGCCAGCAGCGTGGGCGACAGGGGGCAAACTGAAGCTTTCTTT. Its protein product is CASSVGDRGQTEAFF. Looking up the rest from reference TRBV9 and TRBJ1-1 gives the full variable domain: DSGVTQTPKHLITATGQRVTLRCSPRSGDLSVYWYQQSLDQGLQFLIQYYNGEERAKGNILERFSAQQFPDLHSELNLSSLELGDSALYFCASSVGDRGQTEAFFGQGTRLTVV.

V gene TRBV7-9 combines with J gene TRBJ2-1; maybe TRBD1 (5 bases). Trimming took 5 bases from V and 8 from J, leaving 16 bases between them. The germline CDR1 and CDR2 sequences are SEHNR and FQNEAQ (reference sequence). The CDR3 has 14 amino acids. The CDR3 loop is CASSPLDQGDEQFF. DNA of the CDR3: TGTGCCAGCAGCCCACTTGATCAGGGCGATGAGCAGTTCTTC.

The J gene is TRBJ2-6, the V gene TRBV13; a possible D gene is TRBD1 (5 bases). The V and J ends lost 5 bases and 3 bases respectively, with 11 bases between them. The CDR3 has 15 amino acids. CDR1 PRHDT and CDR2 FYEKMQ come from the germline V gene (reference sequence). CDR3 protein: CASSLRDFGANVLTF. For the CDR3, the DNA is TGTGCCAGCAGCCTCAGGGATTTTGGGGCCAACGTCCTGACTTTC.

V and J are TRBV5-4 and TRBJ1-2, with a tentative D call TRBD1 (5 bases). This CDR3 comprises 13 residues. Germline V CDR1 and CDR2: SGHNT, YYREEE (reference sequence). V was shortened by 6 bases and J by 4 bases, with 13 bases between the two germline ends. CDR3 coding DNA: TGTGCCAGCAACCTCGGGGGGACCTATGGCTACACCTTC. Protein product: CASNLGGTYGYTF.

The chain couples TRBV10-3 to TRBJ1-5; D perhaps matches TRBD1 (5 bases). Germline V lookup: CDR1 ENHRY, CDR2 SYGVKD. CDR3 length equals 13 residues. With 11 bases removed from V and 7 bases from J, the gap between germline ends came to 18 bases. CDR3 nucleotides: TGTGCCTCCGCGGGGGAAAGGCAACAGCCCCAGCATTTT. Residues: CASAGERQQPQHF.